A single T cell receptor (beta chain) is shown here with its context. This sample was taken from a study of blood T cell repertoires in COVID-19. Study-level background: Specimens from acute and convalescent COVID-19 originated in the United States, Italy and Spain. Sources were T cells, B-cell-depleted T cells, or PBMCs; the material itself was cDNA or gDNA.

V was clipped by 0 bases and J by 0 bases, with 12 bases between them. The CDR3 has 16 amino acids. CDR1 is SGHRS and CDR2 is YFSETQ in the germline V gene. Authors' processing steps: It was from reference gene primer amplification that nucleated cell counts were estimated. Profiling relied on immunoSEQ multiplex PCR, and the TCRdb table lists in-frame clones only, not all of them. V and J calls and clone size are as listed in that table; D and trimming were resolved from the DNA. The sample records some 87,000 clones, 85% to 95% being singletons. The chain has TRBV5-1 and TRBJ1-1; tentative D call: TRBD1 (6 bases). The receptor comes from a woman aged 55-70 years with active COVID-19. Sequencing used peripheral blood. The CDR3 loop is CASSLAIGQMNTEAFF. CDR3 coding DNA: TGCGCCAGCAGCTTGGCCATCGGACAGATGAACACTGAAGCTTTCTTT.